The 25 T cell receptor beta chains below all came from one sample that was sequenced in a study of blood T cell repertoires in COVID-19. The assay was immunoSEQ multiplex PCR, and TCRdb's table has in-frame clones only and misses some. This table has fewer than 350,000 clones, 88% appearing once. Sequencing was performed on PBMCs or T cells enriched from blood (not recorded which). These receptors originate from a woman between 25 and 40 years old who had been exposed to COVID-19.

This rearrangement joins TRBV27 to TRBJ1-1; tentatively, D is TRBD1 (5 bases). This CDR3 comprises 14 residues. Germline CDR1 is MNHEY and CDR2 is SMNVEV (reference sequence). Between the trimmed V and J ends, which lost 4 bases and 1 base, there was a span of 10 bases. CDR3: CASSSPGQNTEAFF. In nucleotides, the CDR3 is TGTGCCAGCAGTTCCCCCGGACAGAACACTGAAGCTTTCTTT.

This clone came up a few times. V gene TRBV4-2 combines with J gene TRBJ2-1; 9 nucleotides line up with TRBD2. The germline gives CDR1 LGHNA, CDR2 YNFKEQ. This CDR3 is 16 amino acids long. Trimming removed 1 base from V and 11 bases from J; junction bases left unmatched: 12. CDR3 DNA: TGTGCCAGCAGCCAAGTTAATAGCGGGAGCCCAGAGAAGCAGTTCTTC. It codes for CASSQVNSGSPEKQFF.

This clone has only a few counts. V is TRBV11-2 and J is TRBJ1-2, with D perhaps matching TRBD1 (5 bases). Trimming cost V 1 base and J 8 bases, with 11 bases left between them. Germline CDR1 SGHAT, CDR2 FQNNGV. CDR3 length: 13 residues. The DNA for the CDR3 is TGTGCCAGCAGCTTAGGCAGGGTAAAAGGCTACACCTTC. Protein: CASSLGRVKGYTF.

This clone has only one observation. The J gene is TRBJ2-1, the V gene TRBV7-9, with 8 bases identical to TRBD2. The CDR3 has 15 residues. CDR1 and CDR2 from the germline V gene are SEHNR and FQNEAQ (reference sequence). With 5 bases clipped from V and 9 bases from J, the junction kept 12 bases outside the gene matches. The CDR3 coding sequence is TGTGCCAGCAGCCAAACCGGGACTAGTGTTAGTGAGCAGTTCTTC. As protein: CASSQTGTSVSEQFF. Together with reference TRBV7-9 and TRBJ2-1, the CDR3 gives the full variable domain: DTGVSQNPRHKITKRGQNVTFRCDPISEHNRLYWYRQTLGQGPEFLTYFQNEAQLEKSRLLSDRFSAERPKGSFSTLEIQRTEQGDSAMYLCASSQTGTSVSEQFFGPGTRLTVL.

This sequence joins TRBV10-3 and TRBJ2-7, with TRBD2 matching 14 bases. The V segment lost 3 bases and the J segment 2 bases; nucleotides outside the gene matches: 6. The CDR3 is 17 amino acids. The germline gives CDR1 ENHRY, CDR2 SYGVKD. The CDR3 sequence: CAISDPGLAGGAYEQYF. CDR3 nucleotides: TGTGCCATCAGTGACCCAGGACTAGCGGGAGGCGCCTACGAGCAGTACTTC.

The J gene is TRBJ1-6, the V gene TRBV27, with TRBD1 identical over 7 bases. The CDR3 is 19 amino acids. Germline V gives CDR1 MNHEY, CDR2 SMNVEV (reference sequence). V lost 5 bases and J lost 0; bases outside the gene matches: 13. As DNA, the CDR3 is TGTGCCAGCAGTCCCGCGATACAGGGGCGGAGCTCCTATAATTCACCCCTCCACTTT. Amino acids: CASSPAIQGRSSYNSPLHF.

CDR3 DNA sequence: TGTGCCAGCAGCCTAGGCCCCGGCTATGGCTACACCTTC. This sequence encodes CASSLGPGYGYTF. The V and J genes are TRBV9 and TRBJ1-2; no clear D. The CDR3 is made up of 13 amino acids. CDR1 SGDLS and CDR2 YYNGEE come from the germline V gene. V lost 4 bases, J lost 4 bases, and 11 bases lay in between.

This chain connects TRBV5-6 to TRBJ2-3; the D gene is possibly TRBD2 (6 bases). Germline CDR1 is SGHDT and CDR2 is YYEEEE. This CDR3 has 14 amino acids. V lost 1 base and J lost 6, with 12 bases in between. CDR3 residues: CASSLPAGGDTQYF. The CDR3 DNA reads as TGTGCCAGCAGCTTGCCAGCGGGTGGTGATACGCAGTATTTT.

This chain joins TRBV28 and TRBJ1-2; D not certain. Per the germline V gene, CDR1 is MDHEN and CDR2 is SYDVKM. This CDR3 region has 15 residues. The V end was cut by 6 bases, the J end by 8 bases, with 22 bases between. The CDR3 protein is CASSPPRSLPPGYTF. CDR3 sequence (DNA): TGTGCCAGCAGCCCGCCGAGGTCTCTCCCCCCGGGCTACACCTTC.

This clone appeared a few times. The J gene is TRBJ1-4, the V gene TRBV28; TRBD1 might be the D (6 bases). In germline, CDR1 is MDHEN, CDR2 SYDVKM. The ends were cut back, 7 bases at V and 2 bases at J, with 11 bases in the middle. This CDR3 has 14 amino acids. The CDR3 is CASKKGGTNEKLFF. CDR3 sequence (DNA): TGTGCCAGCAAGAAGGGGGGGACTAATGAAAAACTGTTTTTT.

Only one count was recorded for this clone. This chain's CDR3 is CASSYPREAFF. The DNA of the CDR3 is TGTGCCAGCAGTTACCCCAGGGAAGCTTTCTTT. This chain uses TRBV6-2 or TRBV6-3 with TRBJ1-1; D is undetermined. V lost 2 bases and J 8 bases, leaving 6 bases between the germline ends. This CDR3 has 11 residues. Germline lookup yields CDR1 MNHEY and CDR2 SVGEGT.

The CDR3 loop reads CASSLDRGRYEQYF. For the CDR3, the DNA is TGTGCCAGCAGCTTGGACCGCGGGAGGTACGAGCAGTACTTC. The chain links TRBV5-8 to TRBJ2-7; 8 bases match TRBD2. CDR1 and CDR2 (germline): SGHTS, YDEGEE. The CDR3 sequence is 14 residues long. With 0 bases clipped from V and 4 bases from J, the junction kept 3 bases outside the gene matches.

This clone was seen more than once but under ten times. The rearrangement uses TRBV11-3 and TRBJ2-1, with 12 bases matching TRBD2. This CDR3 is 15 amino acids long. Germline assignment: CDR1 SGHNT and CDR2 YENEEA. With 4 bases clipped from V and 8 bases from J, the junction kept 6 bases outside the gene matches. DNA for the CDR3: TGTGCCAGCAGCTCTAGCGGGAGGGCGGCAGATGAGCAGTTCTTC. It codes for CASSSSGRAADEQFF.

The chain uses TRBV7-8 and TRBJ1-2; the D is unclear. The germline gives CDR1 SGHVS, CDR2 FQNEAQ. V was clipped by 5 bases and J by 3 bases, with 10 bases between them. This CDR3 has 13 amino acids. CDR3 coding DNA: TGTGCCAGCAGCCGCCGGTTAGACTATGGCTACACCTTC. Residues: CASSRRLDYGYTF.

This clone was picked up one time. The chain combines TRBV19 with TRBJ2-3; 7 bases map to TRBD2. Trimming took 3 bases from V and 5 from J; bases not matched to a gene: 5. The CDR3 loop spans 14 amino acids. CDR1 and CDR2 from the germline V gene are LNHDA and SQIVND (reference sequence). CDR3: CASSIKSGGDTQYF. Written as DNA, the CDR3 is TGTGCCAGTAGTATCAAATCGGGGGGAGATACGCAGTATTTT. Combining the CDR3 with reference TRBV19 and TRBJ2-3 gives the whole variable domain DGGITQSPKYLFRKEGQNVTLSCEQNLNHDAMYWYRQDPGQGLRLIYYSQIVNDFQKGDIAEGYSVSREKKESFPLTVTSAQKNPTAFYLCASSIKSGGDTQYFGPGTRLTVL.

The gene calls are TRBV12-3 or TRBV12-4 and TRBJ1-5; possible D gene TRBD1, 5 bases. This CDR3 has 13 amino acids. V lost 3 bases and J 10 bases, leaving 13 bases between the germline ends. The CDR3 here is CASSFPGGTPQHF. CDR3 DNA sequence: TGTGCCAGCAGTTTCCCGGGGGGTACTCCCCAGCATTTT.

The chain couples TRBV11-3 to TRBJ2-1, with 9 bases lining up with TRBD1. Germline lookup yields CDR1 SGHNT and CDR2 YENEEA. The CDR3 consists of 18 residues. Losses at the gene ends were 2 bases for V and 3 bases for J; bases not matched to a gene: 11. The CDR3 DNA follows: TGTGCCAGCAGCTTAAGGGGGAACCGGGACAGGGACTACAATGAGCAGTTCTTC. As protein: CASSLRGNRDRDYNEQFF.

This clone has only one observation. The CDR3 region is CATSRAPGQGLGATNEKLFF. The CDR3 coding sequence is TGTGCCACCAGCAGGGCCCCGGGACAGGGGTTGGGAGCAACTAATGAAAAACTGTTTTTT. The chain combines TRBV15 with TRBJ1-4; 10 nucleotides match TRBD1. After removal of 3 bases from V and 0 bases from J, the junction contained 13 bases not matched to a gene. Per the germline V gene, CDR1 is LNHNV and CDR2 is YYDKDF (reference sequence). The CDR3 covers 20 residues.

This chain connects TRBV6-5 to TRBJ1-6; TRBD1 matches 12 bases. The CDR3 loop spans 15 amino acids. After removal of 4 bases from V and 9 bases from J, the junction contained 4 bases not matched to a gene. Germline CDR1 and CDR2: MNHEY and SVGAGI. In nucleotides, the CDR3 is TGTGCCAGCAGTTCCGGGACAGGGGGCGTTTCACCCCTCCACTTT. It is translated as CASSSGTGGVSPLHF.

The chain is built from TRBV7-3 and TRBJ2-2, with 12 bases matching TRBD1. V shed 4 bases, J shed 3 bases, and the junction held 3 bases outside the gene matches. The CDR3 has 16 residues. CDR1 is SGHTA, CDR2 FQGTGA, per germline. The CDR3 here is CASSSGTGGDTGELFF. CDR3 in DNA: TGTGCCAGCAGCTCGGGGACAGGGGGCGACACCGGGGAGCTGTTTTTT.

The chain employs TRBV18 and TRBJ2-3; no reliable D call. The CDR3 runs to 12 residues. Germline assignment: CDR1 KGHSH and CDR2 LQKENI. V lost 0 bases, J lost 4 bases, and 2 bases lay in between. This CDR3 reads CASSPPSDTQYF. For the CDR3, the DNA is TGTGCCAGCTCACCACCCTCAGATACGCAGTATTTT.

The chain is built from TRBV30 and TRBJ1-2; D is unclear. Germline V gives CDR1 GTSNPN, CDR2 SVGIG (reference sequence). The V gene lost 4 bases and the J gene lost 1 base, with 13 bases spanning the gap. The CDR3 sequence is 14 residues long. The CDR3 protein is CAWTRLSHNYGYTF. The CDR3 DNA follows: TGTGCCTGGACCCGTCTAAGTCATAACTATGGCTACACCTTC.

The V call is TRBV19, the J call TRBJ1-5, with a tentative D call TRBD1 (6 bases). The CDR3 runs to 13 residues. CDR1 and CDR2 from the germline V gene are LNHDA and SQIVND (reference sequence). V lost 9 bases, J lost 7 bases, and 16 bases lay in between. This CDR3 is CASARGGGQPQHF. CDR3 nucleotide sequence: TGTGCCAGCGCGAGGGGGGGCGGGCAGCCCCAGCATTTT.

The chain combines TRBV4-1 with TRBJ2-6, with D maybe TRBD2 (6 bases). Per germline, CDR1 MGHRA and CDR2 YSYEKL. The CDR3 has 18 amino acids. Between the trimmed V and J ends, which lost 2 bases and 2 bases, there was a span of 16 bases. CDR3 loop: CASSQSVSGGAGANVLTF. The CDR3 DNA follows: TGCGCCAGCAGCCAATCGGTAAGCGGAGGGGCTGGGGCCAACGTCCTGACTTTC.

The V call is TRBV28, the J call TRBJ1-5; D call uncertain. The germline V gene encodes CDR1 MDHEN and CDR2 SYDVKM. The germline V and J ends were trimmed by 4 bases and 7 bases, with 8 bases remaining between them. There are 12 residues in the CDR3. CDR3 in amino acids: CASSSGRQPQHF. For the CDR3, the DNA is TGTGCCAGCAGTTCGGGTAGACAGCCCCAGCATTTT.